This T cell receptor (beta chain) was sequenced in a study of blood T cell repertoires in COVID-19. Background on the study: The samples span acute and convalescent COVID-19 from the United States, Italy and Spain. Sources were T cells, B-cell-depleted T cells, or PBMCs; the material itself was cDNA or gDNA.

The CDR3 length is 11 residues. The germline gives CDR1 LGHDT, CDR2 YNNKEL (reference sequence). V dropped 7 bases and J dropped 7 bases, with 10 bases sitting between them. Authors' data handling: Amplification of reference gene primers was used by the study to estimate nucleated cell counts. Some clones are missing from TCRdb's copy, which holds only in-frame ones; the method was immunoSEQ multiplex PCR. V and J calls and clone size come straight from that table; D and trimming were deduced from the DNA. Of approximately 210,000 clones listed, approximately 91% are singletons. This receptor was taken from a man aged 40-50 years with acute or convalescent COVID-19. The sample comprised peripheral blood. The V gene is TRBV3-1 (or the pseudogene TRBV3-2), the J gene TRBJ1-1; D perhaps matches TRBD1 (5 bases). The CDR3 loop is CASTSGHEAFF. The CDR3 nucleotides read TGTGCCAGCACCTCAGGGCATGAAGCTTTCTTT.